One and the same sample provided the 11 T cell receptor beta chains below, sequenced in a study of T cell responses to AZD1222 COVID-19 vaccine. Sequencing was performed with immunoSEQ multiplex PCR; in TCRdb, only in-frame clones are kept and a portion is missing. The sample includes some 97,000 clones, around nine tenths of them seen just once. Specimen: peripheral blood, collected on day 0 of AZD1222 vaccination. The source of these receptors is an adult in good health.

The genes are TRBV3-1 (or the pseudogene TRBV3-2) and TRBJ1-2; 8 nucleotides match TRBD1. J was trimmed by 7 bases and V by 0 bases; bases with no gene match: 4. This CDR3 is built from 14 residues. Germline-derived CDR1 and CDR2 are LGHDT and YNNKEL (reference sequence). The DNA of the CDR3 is TGTGCCAGCAGCCAAGATCAGGGGGCGCGTGGCTACACCTTC. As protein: CASSQDQGARGYTF.

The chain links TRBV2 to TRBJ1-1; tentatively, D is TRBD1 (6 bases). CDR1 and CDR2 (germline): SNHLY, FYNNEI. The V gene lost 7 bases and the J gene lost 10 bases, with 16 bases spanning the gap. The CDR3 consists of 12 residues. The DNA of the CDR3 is TGTGCCAGCACTGGGGGGGGGCTTAGAGCTTTCTTT. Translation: CASTGGGLRAFF. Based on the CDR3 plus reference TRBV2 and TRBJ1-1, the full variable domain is EPEVTQTPSHQVTQMGQEVILRCVPISNHLYFYWYRQILGQKVEFLVSFYNNEISEKSEIFDDQFSVERPDGSNFTLKIRSTKLEDSAMYFCASTGGGLRAFFGQGTRLTVV.

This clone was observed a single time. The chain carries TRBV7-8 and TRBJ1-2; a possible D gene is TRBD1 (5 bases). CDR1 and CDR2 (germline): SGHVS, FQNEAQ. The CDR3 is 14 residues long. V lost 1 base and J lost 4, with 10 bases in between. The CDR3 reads CASSLGGASYGYTF. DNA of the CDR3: TGTGCCAGCAGCTTAGGTGGGGCCAGCTATGGCTACACCTTC.

The CDR3 bases are TGTGCCAGCACCCTGGGACAGGGCCACTATGGCTACACCTTC. It is translated as CASTLGQGHYGYTF. The V gene is TRBV7-2, the J gene TRBJ1-2; 9 bases match TRBD1. The CDR3 is 14 amino acids. After removal of 7 bases from V and 3 bases from J, the junction contained 6 bases not matched to a gene. Per germline, CDR1 SGHTA and CDR2 FQGNSA.

The CDR3 protein is CASSPTAGTRRGTDTQYF. The CDR3 DNA is TGTGCCAGCAGCCCCACCGCCGGGACTAGGAGGGGCACAGATACGCAGTATTTT. The V and J genes are TRBV9 and TRBJ2-3; 8 bases match TRBD2. The V and J ends lost 4 bases and 1 base, in that order; junction bases with no gene match: 14. CDR1 SGDLS and CDR2 YYNGEE come from the germline V gene. The CDR3 totals 18 residues.

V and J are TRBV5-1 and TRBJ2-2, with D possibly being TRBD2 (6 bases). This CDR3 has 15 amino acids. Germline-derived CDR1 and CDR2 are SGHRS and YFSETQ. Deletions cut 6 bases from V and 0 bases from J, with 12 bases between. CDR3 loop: CASTIGGSNTGELFF. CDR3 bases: TGCGCCAGCACCATTGGAGGGTCGAACACCGGGGAGCTGTTTTTT.

The CDR3, as DNA: TGTGCCAGTAGCTTGGGGGAAAAACTGTTTTTT. Translated, it gives CASSLGEKLFF. V gene TRBV19 combines with J gene TRBJ1-4, with unresolved D. Germline CDR1 is LNHDA and CDR2 is SQIVND (reference sequence). The V end lost 6 bases, the J end lost 8 bases, and 7 bases lay between the germline ends. The CDR3 contains 11 residues.

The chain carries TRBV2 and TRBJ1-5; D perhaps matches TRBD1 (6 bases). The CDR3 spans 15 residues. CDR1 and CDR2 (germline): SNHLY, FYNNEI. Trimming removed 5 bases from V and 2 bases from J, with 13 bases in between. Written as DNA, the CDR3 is TGTGCCAGCAGTATACAGGGAAGGGGCAATCAGCCCCAGCATTTT. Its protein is CASSIQGRGNQPQHF.

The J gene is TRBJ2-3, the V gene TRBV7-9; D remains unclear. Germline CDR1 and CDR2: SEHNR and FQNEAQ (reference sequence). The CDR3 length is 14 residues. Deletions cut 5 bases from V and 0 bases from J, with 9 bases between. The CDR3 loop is CASSAQISTDTQYF. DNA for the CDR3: TGTGCCAGCAGCGCCCAGATTAGCACAGATACGCAGTATTTT.

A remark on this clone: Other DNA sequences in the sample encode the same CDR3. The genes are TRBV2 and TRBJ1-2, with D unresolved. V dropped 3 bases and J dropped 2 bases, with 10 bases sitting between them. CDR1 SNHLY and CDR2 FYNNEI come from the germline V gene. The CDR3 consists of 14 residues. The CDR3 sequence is CASSDRGRNYGYTF. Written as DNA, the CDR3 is TGTGCCAGCAGTGACCGTGGGCGGAACTATGGCTACACCTTC.

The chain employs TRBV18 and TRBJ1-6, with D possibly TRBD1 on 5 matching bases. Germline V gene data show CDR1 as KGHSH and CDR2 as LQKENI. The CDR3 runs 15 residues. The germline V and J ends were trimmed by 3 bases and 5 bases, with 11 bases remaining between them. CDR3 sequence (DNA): TGTGCCAGCTCACCGGCCGGGACTAATAATTCACCCCTCCACTTT. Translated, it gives CASSPAGTNNSPLHF.